Listed here are 25 T cell receptor beta chains from one sample, sequenced in a study of blood T cell repertoires in COVID-19. TCRdb's table, derived via immunoSEQ multiplex PCR, lists solely in-frame clones and lacks some. The sample includes around 460,000 clones, about 87% of them seen just once. Material for sequencing was peripheral blood. These receptor sequences come from a man between 18 and 35 years old with COVID-19, enrolled during active disease.

The chain is built from TRBV7-9 and TRBJ1-1; tentative D call: TRBD1 (6 bases). Looked up from germline, CDR1 is SEHNR and CDR2 is FQNEAQ (reference sequence). CDR3 size: 14 residues. Between the trimmed V and J ends, which lost 5 bases and 1 base, there was a span of 11 bases. The CDR3 reads CASSPGHQNTEAFF. CDR3 nucleotide sequence: TGTGCCAGCAGCCCGGGACACCAGAACACTGAAGCTTTCTTT. Full variable domain (rest looked up from reference TRBV7-9 and TRBJ1-1): DTGVSQNPRHKITKRGQNVTFRCDPISEHNRLYWYRQTLGQGPEFLTYFQNEAQLEKSRLLSDRFSAERPKGSFSTLEIQRTEQGDSAMYLCASSPGHQNTEAFFGQGTRLTVV.

This clone was seen only once. The chain joins TRBV5-4 to TRBJ2-5; TRBD1 matches at 7 bases. The CDR3 runs 16 residues. The V gene end was trimmed by 0 bases and the J gene end by 5 bases; junction bases not matched to a gene: 10. The V gene's germline CDR1 is SGHNT and CDR2 YYREEE (reference sequence). The CDR3 bases are TGTGCCAGCAGCTTGGGAGGGGGCGCGACGAGTGAGACCCAGTACTTC. Translating gives CASSLGGGATSETQYF.

A remark on this clone: Other DNA sequences in the same sample also yield this CDR3. The chain combines TRBV5-1 with TRBJ1-5; possible D gene TRBD1, 5 bases. CDR3 length: 16 residues. Germline CDR1 is SGHRS and CDR2 is YFSETQ. Trimming shortened V by 4 bases and J by 1 base, and 15 bases separated the two germline ends. The CDR3 loop is CASSPGGGLSNQPQHF. CDR3 nucleotide sequence: TGCGCCAGCAGCCCCGGGGGGGGTCTGAGCAATCAGCCCCAGCATTTT.

The chain uses TRBV2 and TRBJ1-6; a weak D match, TRBD1 (6 bases). The germline CDR1 and CDR2 sequences are SNHLY and FYNNEI. Trimming left V 5 bases short and J 5 bases short, with 13 bases between. CDR3 size: 15 residues. The CDR3 loop reads CASSIEQGNNSPLHF. The CDR3 DNA sequence: TGTGCCAGCAGTATCGAACAGGGAAATAATTCACCCCTCCACTTT.

The table lists this clone with a count of one. The genes are TRBV5-1 and TRBJ1-4; possible D gene TRBD1, 6 bases. Trimming cost V 7 bases and J 5 bases, with 15 bases left between them. Germline V gene lookup returns CDR1 SGHRS and CDR2 YFSETQ. The CDR3 has 14 residues. The CDR3 DNA reads TGCGCCAGCCCACAGACAGGAAGAAATGAAAAACTGTTTTTT. It is translated as CASPQTGRNEKLFF.

The gene calls are TRBV11-2 and TRBJ1-6; TRBD1 is a possible D gene (5 bases). V was clipped by 7 bases and J by 7 bases, with 5 bases between them. This CDR3 contains 11 residues. Per germline, CDR1 SGHAT and CDR2 FQNNGV. The CDR3: CASKGNSPLHF. The CDR3 bases are TGTGCCAGCAAGGGGAATTCACCCCTCCACTTT.

The genes are TRBV27 and TRBJ1-5, with no clear D. With 5 bases removed from V and 0 bases from J, the gap between germline ends came to 8 bases. There are 14 residues in the CDR3. Germline-derived CDR1 and CDR2 are MNHEY and SMNVEV (reference sequence). The CDR3 nucleotides are TGTGCCAGCAGTCCCTCCTATAGCAATCAGCCCCAGCATTTT. Amino acid sequence: CASSPSYSNQPQHF.

As DNA, the CDR3 is TGTGCCAGCAGCCCCGCGGCGGGAGATTACAATGAGCAGTTCTTC. It is translated as CASSPAAGDYNEQFF. The chain has TRBV13 and TRBJ2-1; 7 nucleotides agree with TRBD2. With V trimmed by 5 bases and J by 4 bases, 8 bases remained unmatched. The length of the CDR3 is 15 residues. Germline V CDR1 and CDR2: PRHDT, FYEKMQ (reference sequence).

This chain connects TRBV19 to TRBJ2-7; 7 bases fit TRBD1. The CDR3 contains 15 residues. Trimming removed 5 bases from V and 2 bases from J; junction bases left unmatched: 9. Germline CDR1 reads LNHDA; CDR2 reads SQIVND (reference sequence). The CDR3 sequence: CASSSSGTEAYEQYF. The DNA of the CDR3 is TGTGCCAGTAGTTCCTCCGGGACAGAAGCCTACGAGCAGTACTTC.

This clone has a handful of counts. The V call is TRBV19, the J call TRBJ1-5, with D possibly being TRBD1 (5 bases). This CDR3 is built from 13 residues. Trimming pared 5 bases from V and 6 bases from J, leaving 11 bases between. CDR1 LNHDA and CDR2 SQIVND come from the germline V gene (reference sequence). CDR3 bases: TGTGCCAGTAGTCCCCTGGGGGGTCAGCCCCAGCATTTT. Its translation is CASSPLGGQPQHF. The full variable domain, in which reference TRBV19 and TRBJ1-5 provide the parts outside the CDR3, is DGGITQSPKYLFRKEGQNVTLSCEQNLNHDAMYWYRQDPGQGLRLIYYSQIVNDFQKGDIAEGYSVSREKKESFPLTVTSAQKNPTAFYLCASSPLGGQPQHFGDGTRLSIL.

This clone has more than one count but fewer than ten. This chain joins TRBV4-2 and TRBJ2-1; 7 nucleotides line up with TRBD2. The CDR3 is 15 residues long. V dropped 0 bases and J dropped 6; count of bases not matched to a gene: 5. The V gene's germline CDR1 is LGHNA and CDR2 YNFKEQ. For the CDR3, the DNA is TGTGCCAGCAGCCAAGAACAGCGCGGGGGCAATGAGCAGTTCTTC. It specifies CASSQEQRGGNEQFF.

The chain has TRBV4-1 and TRBJ2-1; perhaps TRBD2 as D (5 bases). The CDR3 runs to 17 residues. Trimming took off 2 bases at V and 4 bases at J, with 18 bases between the two ends. Per the germline V gene, CDR1 is MGHRA and CDR2 is YSYEKL. CDR3 DNA: TGCGCCAGCAGCCAATCTCGGTCCAGCGGTGAATACAATGAGCAGTTCTTC. It codes for CASSQSRSSGEYNEQFF.

This CDR3 is CASSELQGISEAFF. In nucleotides, the CDR3 is TGTGCCAGCAGTGAGCTACAGGGAATCTCTGAAGCTTTCTTT. This chain joins TRBV2 and TRBJ1-1; tentative D call: TRBD1 (6 bases). CDR3 size: 14 residues. V was shortened by 3 bases and J by 6 bases, with 14 bases between the two germline ends. In germline, CDR1 is SNHLY, CDR2 FYNNEI.

This sequence joins TRBV7-9 and TRBJ1-6; 7 positions match TRBD1. CDR1 and CDR2 (germline): SEHNR, FQNEAQ (reference sequence). Germline trimming cut 5 bases from V and 9 bases from J; bases unmatched to any gene: 10. This CDR3 is built from 15 residues. The CDR3 DNA is TGTGCCAGCAGCCCAGAGGGGGCCGATATTTCACCCCTCCACTTT. Amino acids: CASSPEGADISPLHF. Drawing the rest from reference TRBV7-9 and TRBJ1-6, the complete variable domain is DTGVSQNPRHKITKRGQNVTFRCDPISEHNRLYWYRQTLGQGPEFLTYFQNEAQLEKSRLLSDRFSAERPKGSFSTLEIQRTEQGDSAMYLCASSPEGADISPLHFGNGTRLTVT.

The V gene is TRBV6-5, the J gene TRBJ1-2; 7 bases map to TRBD1. This CDR3 is built from 15 residues. Trimming took 0 bases from V and 0 from J; bases not matched to a gene: 1. Germline lookup yields CDR1 MNHEY and CDR2 SVGAGI. The DNA for the CDR3 is TGTGCCAGCAGTTACTCGACAGGGACTAACTATGGCTACACCTTC. This encodes CASSYSTGTNYGYTF.

The chain carries TRBV7-6 and TRBJ2-1; D possibly corresponds to TRBD2 (5 bases). Germline V gives CDR1 SGHVS, CDR2 FNYEAQ. Trimming took 2 bases from V and 1 from J, leaving 9 bases between them. The CDR3 covers 15 residues. The CDR3 DNA reads TGTGCCAGCAGCTTACTTGCGGGTTCCTACAATGAGCAGTTCTTC. Translating it yields CASSLLAGSYNEQFF.

The CDR3 DNA sequence: TGTGCCAGCTTGACCCCCGGGTGGGACACTGAAGCTTTCTTT. Translating it yields CASLTPGWDTEAFF. The J gene is TRBJ1-1, the V gene TRBV18; D is unresolved. The CDR3 consists of 14 residues. Trimming took 7 bases from V and 3 from J, leaving 15 bases between them. The germline V gene encodes CDR1 KGHSH and CDR2 LQKENI.

This clone was detected a few times. J is TRBJ2-1 and V is TRBV6-1; tentative D call: TRBD2 (7 bases). The germline CDR1 and CDR2 sequences are MNHNS and SASEGT. This CDR3 has 15 residues. The V and J ends lost 0 bases and 7 bases respectively, with 13 bases between them. The CDR3: CASSEAPRGGNEQFF. The CDR3 DNA reads as TGTGCCAGCAGTGAAGCTCCCAGGGGAGGGAATGAGCAGTTCTTC.

The V and J genes are TRBV20-1 and TRBJ2-5, with a weak D call TRBD2 (6 bases). Germline V gives CDR1 DFQATT, CDR2 SNEGSKA (reference sequence). The length of the CDR3 is 12 residues. V was clipped by 6 bases and J by 2 bases, with 10 bases between them. The CDR3 sequence is CSASSGQETQYF. The CDR3 bases are TGCAGTGCAAGTAGCGGACAAGAGACCCAGTACTTC.

CDR3 DNA: TGTGCCAGCAGCTTCACAGGGCTGGAGCTGTTTTTT. Protein product: CASSFTGLELFF. The rearrangement links TRBV5-4 to TRBJ2-2; a weak D match, TRBD1 (6 bases). Deletions cut 2 bases from V and 10 bases from J, with 9 bases between. CDR1 is SGHNT and CDR2 is YYREEE in the germline V gene (reference sequence). The CDR3 length is 12 residues. Complete variable domain (other parts from reference TRBV5-4 and TRBJ2-2): ETGVTQSPTHLIKTRGQQVTLRCSSQSGHNTVSWYQQALGQGPQFIFQYYREEENGRGNFPPRFSGLQFPNYSSELNVNALELDDSALYLCASSFTGLELFFGEGSRLTVL.

V gene TRBV7-8 combines with J gene TRBJ2-6; TRBD1 matches 7 bases. The CDR3 has 21 amino acids. The germline V gene has CDR1 SGHVS and CDR2 FQNEAQ. The J segment lost 0 bases and the V segment lost 8 bases, leaving 22 bases of the junction unmatched. The DNA of the CDR3 is TGTGCCAGCTGGGGACGCCGGGACAGAACTCTTGTCAGCTCTGGGGCCAACGTCCTGACTTTC. Encoded protein: CASWGRRDRTLVSSGANVLTF.

The CDR3, as DNA: TGTGCCAGCTGCCTTGGGCGCGCCACTGAAGCTTTCTTT. Translation: CASCLGRATEAFF. This chain links TRBV12-3 or TRBV12-4 with TRBJ1-1; D gene ambiguous. Trimming took off 8 bases at V and 4 bases at J, with 14 bases between the two ends. This CDR3 has 13 residues.

V and J are TRBV6-5 and TRBJ2-1; D might be TRBD1 (6 bases). CDR3 length: 15 residues. V dropped 8 bases and J dropped 5 bases, with 19 bases sitting between them. Per the germline V gene, CDR1 is MNHEY and CDR2 is SVGAGI. CDR3 loop: CASGYRLDSNNEQFF. CDR3 DNA: TGTGCCAGCGGGTATCGTCTGGACAGTAACAATGAGCAGTTCTTC.

Here the CDR3 reads CASSLQGREQYF. The CDR3 bases are TGTGCCAGCAGTTTACAGGGTAGGGAGCAGTACTTC. V usage is TRBV12-3 or TRBV12-4 and J usage is TRBJ2-7, with D perhaps TRBD1 (5 bases). V was shortened by 2 bases and J by 7 bases, with 9 bases between the two germline ends. The CDR3 totals 12 residues.

This clone appeared a single time. The CDR3 DNA follows: TGTGCCACCAGTGATGGATCCCGCCGGACAGGGCAAGCCACAGATACGCAGTATTTT. Translated: CATSDGSRRTGQATDTQYF. This rearrangement joins TRBV24-1 to TRBJ2-3; 8 bases fit TRBD1. The length of the CDR3 is 19 residues. V gave up 3 bases and J gave up 2 bases; unmatched junction bases: 15. CDR1 is KGHDR, CDR2 SFDVKD, per germline.